Listed below are T cell receptor beta chains from one sample, sequenced in a study of cytomegalovirus exposure and HLA in healthy donors. Assay: immunoSEQ multiplex PCR; the TCRdb copy retains only in-frame clones and omits some. Here the sample spans about 190,000 clones, just under 75% being singletons. The sample taken for sequencing was PBMCs. The origin of the receptors is a man younger than 45 in good health and CMV-seropositive. The CDR3 runs from the conserved cysteine through the conserved F or W. D genes are given only for firm matches. Size is omitted from some rows. Given values are once, few, many or a class for expanded clones.

D | size | J | V | DNA | CDR3
- | - | TRBJ2-1 | TRBV7-9 | TGTGCCAGCAGCTCCACCCGACAGGGAGGATACAATGAGCAGTTCTTC | CASSSTRQGGYNEQFF
TRBD1 | once | TRBJ2-1 | TRBV5-1 | TGCGCCAGCAGCTTGGCCGACAGGGGTCCCTACAATGAGCAGTTCTTC | CASSLADRGPYNEQFF
TRBD1 | - | TRBJ1-5 | TRBV5-1 | TGCGCCAGCAGTAGGACAGGGGATGATCAGCCCCAGCATTTT | CASSRTGDDQPQHF
TRBD1 | - | TRBJ2-3 | TRBV7-6 | TGTGCCAGCAGCCGAGGACAGGGAACAGATACGCAGTATTTT | CASSRGQGTDTQYF
TRBD1 | - | TRBJ2-5 | TRBV18 | TGTGCCAGCTCACTCCGGACAGGACAAGAGACCCAGTACTTC | CASSLRTGQETQYF
TRBD2 | - | TRBJ2-7 | TRBV10-1 | TGCGCCAGCAGCCCGCGACTAGCGGGACCTTCCTACGAGCAGTACTTC | CASSPRLAGPSYEQYF
TRBD2 | - | TRBJ2-7 | TRBV2 | TGTGCCAGCAGTCGTAGCGGGGCCCGCTCCTACGAGCAGTACTTC | CASSRSGARSYEQYF
- | - | TRBJ2-7 | TRBV19 | TGTGCCAGTAGTATCGAAGGGAGGACACCGTCCTACGAGCAGTACTTC | CASSIEGRTPSYEQYF
TRBD2 | - | TRBJ2-2 | TRBV7-6 | TGTGCCAGCAGCAAAACCCCGACTAGCGGGGGCCGCAACACCGGGGAGCTGTTTTTT | CASSKTPTSGGRNTGELFF
- | - | TRBJ1-2 | TRBV18 | TGTGCCAGCTCACCAGAGGGAGGTTCTAACTATGGCTACACCTTC | CASSPEGGSNYGYTF
- | few | TRBJ2-3 | TRBV5-4 | TGTGCCAGCAGCTTGGATCAGGGTACGCAGTATTTT | CASSLDQGTQYF
- | - | TRBJ2-2 | TRBV5-1 | TGCGCCAGCAGCTCCCCGGCCGACACGTTATCCACCGGGGAGCTGTTTTTT | CASSSPADTLSTGELFF
- | - | TRBJ2-1 | TRBV27 | TGTGCCAGCAGTATAGGGGGAAACAATGAGCAGTTCTTC | CASSIGGNNEQFF
TRBD1 | few | TRBJ1-4 | TRBV7-2 | TGTGCCAGCAGTGTGGACAGGGGGAATGAAAAACTGTTTTTT | CASSVDRGNEKLFF
- | once | TRBJ1-2 | TRBV6-5 | TGTGCCAGCAATAAACAGGGCGGTGGCTATGGCTACACCTTC | CASNKQGGGYGYTF
- | - | TRBJ2-7 | TRBV6-1 | TGTGCCAGCAGGGCTGGGACATACACCCCGGGGGAGCAGTACTTC | CASRAGTYTPGEQYF
- | - | TRBJ2-3 | TRBV7-2 | TGTGCCAGCAGCTGGGGGGGGCTTGATACGCAGTATTTT | CASSWGGLDTQYF
TRBD1 | - | TRBJ2-7 | TRBV27 | TGTGCCAGCAGTTTTTCCGGGACAGCCCCTTACGAGCAGTACTTC | CASSFSGTAPYEQYF
- | - | TRBJ2-5 | TRBV30 | TGTGCCTGGAGTGTAGTAGTGGAGACCCAGTACTTC | CAWSVVVETQYF
- | - | TRBJ1-2 | TRBV5-4 | TGTGCCAGCAGCCTTCCTGAAGGCGGCTATGGCTACACCTTC | CASSLPEGGYGYTF
TRBD1 | - | TRBJ1-2 | TRBV28 | TGTGCCAGCGGGAACAGGGGGGCCTATGGCTACACCTTC | CASGNRGAYGYTF
- | - | TRBJ2-6 | TRBV5-1 | TGCGCCAGCAGCTTGGGGCAGTCTGGGGCCAACGTCCTGACTTTC | CASSLGQSGANVLTF
TRBD2 | - | TRBJ2-5 | TRBV9 | TGTGCCAGCAGTGAAGGACTAGCGGGGACCCAAGAGACCCAGTACTTC | CASSEGLAGTQETQYF
TRBD2 | once | TRBJ2-3 | TRBV5-1 | TGCGCCAGCAGCTTGGTTGGGACTAGCGGTTCAGATACGCAGTATTTT | CASSLVGTSGSDTQYF
- | - | TRBJ2-5 | TRBV15 | TGTGCCACCAGCAGAACCTCAAGCGTTCAAGAGACCCAGTACTTC | CATSRTSSVQETQYF
TRBD1 | - | TRBJ1-5 | TRBV5-5 | TGTGCCAGCAGCTGGGGACAGGTTTCCAATCAGCCCCAGCATTTT | CASSWGQVSNQPQHF
- | - | TRBJ2-1 | TRBV18 | TGTGCCAGCTCACTACTGCGCGGCGGGAGCAGGGGCAATGAGCAGTTCTTC | CASSLLRGGSRGNEQFF
TRBD1 | - | TRBJ1-1 | TRBV4-1 | TGCGCCAGCAGCCAGGGGACAGGGTCGATGAACACTGAAGCTTTCTTT | CASSQGTGSMNTEAFF
TRBD2 | - | TRBJ2-3 | TRBV29-1 | TGCAGCGTTGTGGGGCGGGAGGGCCAAGATACGCAGTATTTT | CSVVGREGQDTQYF
TRBD2 | - | TRBJ2-7 | TRBV6-5 | TGTGCCAGCAGACTCGGGGGGGCCTACGAGCAGTACTTC | CASRLGGAYEQYF
TRBD1 | - | TRBJ2-1 | TRBV7-2 | TGTGCCAGCAGCTCCAGGGGGCAGGGGGAGCAGTTCTTC | CASSSRGQGEQFF
- | - | TRBJ2-1 | TRBV7-2 | TGTGCCAGCAGCTTAGCCGGGTCAGCCTACAATGAGCAGTTCTTC | CASSLAGSAYNEQFF
TRBD1 | few | TRBJ2-5 | TRBV7-9 | TGTGCCAGCAGACGACAGGGGGCTCAAGAGACCCAGTACTTC | CASRRQGAQETQYF
- | - | TRBJ1-1 | TRBV5-1 | TGCGCCAGCAGGGAATTACTCGGGGGGAACACTGAAGCTTTCTTT | CASRELLGGNTEAFF
- | - | TRBJ2-3 | TRBV9 | TGTGCCAGCAGCCTAGATTGGTCAGGGTCTATACTGCGGCAGTATTTT | CASSLDWSGSILRQYF
TRBD1 | few | TRBJ1-1 | TRBV11-2 | TGTGCCAGCGGGGGACAGGGGGCGACCCCTGAAGCTTTCTTT | CASGGQGATPEAFF
TRBD2 | few | TRBJ2-1 | TRBV19 | TGTGCCAGTAGTATAGTCGAGGGAGGGAAATATCCGTTCTTC | CASSIVEGGKYPFF
TRBD2 | - | TRBJ2-3 | TRBV28 | TGTGCCAGCAGCCAGATTGGGGGGTGGGCTAGCGGGAGGGCCGGCGCAGATACGCAGTATTTT | CASSQIGGWASGRAGADTQYF
- | - | TRBJ2-5 | TRBV10-3 | TGTGCCATCAGCAACCTGGGGGGTAGCGCCCAAGAGACCCAGTACTTC | CAISNLGGSAQETQYF
TRBD1 | - | TRBJ2-1 | TRBV9 | TGTGCCAGCAGCGGAGGGACAGGGCGCGTGAATGAGCAGTTCTTC | CASSGGTGRVNEQFF
- | - | TRBJ1-5 | TRBV4-3 | TGCGCCAGCAGCCAAGATACAGGGAGCAATCAGCCCCAGCATTTT | CASSQDTGSNQPQHF
TRBD1 | - | TRBJ2-1 | TRBV5-1 | TGCGCCAGCAGCCCCCAGGACAGGAACAATGAGCAGTTCTTC | CASSPQDRNNEQFF
TRBD1 | - | TRBJ1-1 | TRBV28 | TGTGCCAGCAGTTACGGACAGGCGATGAACACTGAAGCTTTCTTT | CASSYGQAMNTEAFF
- | - | TRBJ1-1 | TRBV20-1 | TGCAGTGCTAGAGATCGGGCGGGTTCTTTCTTT | CSARDRAGSFF
TRBD2 | - | TRBJ2-5 | TRBV7-7 | TGTGCTAGCAGACCAGGCCGACTAGCGGGAAAGGAGACCCAGTACTTC | CASRPGRLAGKETQYF